The rows below give T cell receptor beta chains drawn from one sample of a study of cytomegalovirus exposure and HLA in healthy donors. Generated by immunoSEQ multiplex PCR, the TCRdb table keeps only in-frame clones and is missing some. This repertoire comprises 200,000 or so clones; its ten largest clones make up approximately 0.74%. The sample comprised PBMCs. These receptors came from a boy aged 5-17 years in good health and CMV-seronegative. Each CDR3 is given with its conserved first and last residue. The D gene is left open where the match is weak.

>TRBJ1-1|TRBV9|TRBD1
TGTGCCAGCAGCCCCCGACAGACAGGGGGTAGGGTAGCTTTCTTT
CASSPRQTGGRVAFF
>TRBJ2-7|TRBV30|-
TGTGCCTGGAGCGGGGTCTACGAGCAGTACTTC
CAWSGVYEQYF
>TRBJ1-2|TRBV27|-
TGTGCCAGCAGTTCCCGGGGGGGTACGAGGGGCTACACCTTC
CASSSRGGTRGYTF
>TRBJ2-3|TRBV14|-
TGTGCCAGCAGCTACACAGATACGCAGTATTTT
CASSYTDTQYF
>TRBJ1-2|TRBV7-8|-
TGTGCCAGCAGCCCGAGAGAACAGTATCAGGGAACTGGCTATGGCTACACCTTC
CASSPREQYQGTGYGYTF
>TRBJ2-3|TRBV6-5|-
TGTGCCAGCAGTTACTCCCCAACAGATACGCAGTATTTT
CASSYSPTDTQYF
>TRBJ2-5|TRBV30|-
TGTGCCTGGGGATGGAGGGGTTCGAGCCAGTACTTC
CAWGWRGSSQYF
>TRBJ1-1|TRBV28|-
TGTGCCAGCAGTCCGAACCGAAGAGCTGAAGCTTTCTTT
CASSPNRRAEAFF
>TRBJ2-3|TRBV27|-
TGTGCCAGCAGTCGCGATCCGTCAGGAAGCACAGATACGCAGTATTTT
CASSRDPSGSTDTQYF
>TRBJ1-2|TRBV7-2|-
TGTGCCAGCAGCTGGGGGGGCCAGACATATGGCTACACCTTC
CASSWGGQTYGYTF
>TRBJ2-2|TRBV2|-
TGTGCCAGCAGCCCCAGGGACTGGACCGGGGAGCTGTTTTTT
CASSPRDWTGELFF
>TRBJ2-7|TRBV6-6|-
TGTGCCAGCAGTTACAGGGGCTCAAACTACGAGCAGTACTTC
CASSYRGSNYEQYF
>TRBJ2-2|TRBV4-1|TRBD2
TGCGCCAGCTACCCGGGAGGACAAGGGAAGAACACCGGGGAGCTGTTTTTT
CASYPGGQGKNTGELFF
>TRBJ1-2|TRBV7-8|-
TGTGCCAGCAGCTTAGGTCTCCGCAGGGCTGATGGCTACACCTTC
CASSLGLRRADGYTF
>TRBJ2-1|TRBV9|-
TGTGCCAGCAGCGTAGAGGGGAATGAGCAGTTCTTC
CASSVEGNEQFF
>TRBJ1-6|TRBV15|-
TGTGCCACCAGCATGTTTCAGGGTCCTAATTCACCCCTCCACTTT
CATSMFQGPNSPLHF
>TRBJ1-5|TRBV30|TRBD1
TGTGCCTGGAGTGTCCGCGGCAGGGGGGTGGATCAGCCCCAGCATTTT
CAWSVRGRGVDQPQHF
>TRBJ1-2|TRBV10-1|TRBD1
TGCGCCAGCAGTCTTGGGACAGACTATGGCTACACCTTC
CASSLGTDYGYTF
>TRBJ2-5|TRBV2|-
TGTGCCAGCCGAGTCGGGGAGACCCAGTACTTC
CASRVGETQYF
>TRBJ1-1|TRBV9|-
TGTGCCAGCAGCCCCGGAGGGGCCTTGACAGCTTTCTTT
CASSPGGALTAFF
>TRBJ1-4|TRBV9|-
TGTGCCAGCAGCGTAGGAGCGGGGAGTGAAAAACTGTTTTTT
CASSVGAGSEKLFF
>TRBJ2-7|TRBV11-3|TRBD1
TGTGCCAGCAGCCTCGGACAGGGCTGGTCCTACGAGCAGTACTTC
CASSLGQGWSYEQYF
>TRBJ2-7|TRBV30|-
TGTGCCTGGAGTGCCGGTGGCGAGCAGTACTTC
CAWSAGGEQYF
>TRBJ2-2|TRBV28|-
TGTGCCACCCAGGCCAGACCAAACACCGGGGAGCTGTTTTTT
CATQARPNTGELFF
>TRBJ2-7|TRBV18|-
TGTGCCAGCTCAAGAGGGGGTGGGACGGACGAGCAGTACTTC
CASSRGGGTDEQYF
>TRBJ1-5|TRBV7-9|TRBD1
TGTGCCAGCAGCTTGAGACAGGGGGCGAAAGGCAATCAGCCCCAGCATTTT
CASSLRQGAKGNQPQHF
>TRBJ1-3|TRBV5-5|-
TGTGCCAGCAGCTTGGGCGGATTCTCTGGAAACACCATATATTTT
CASSLGGFSGNTIYF
>TRBJ2-2|TRBV7-6|-
TGTGCCAGCAGCTTAGCCCCCAGGGGAAGGGCCGGGGAGCTGTTTTTT
CASSLAPRGRAGELFF
>TRBJ1-1|TRBV5-1|TRBD1
TGCGCCAGCAGCCGGGACAGGGGTCTGCCTGAAGCTTTCTTT
CASSRDRGLPEAFF
>TRBJ1-5|TRBV30|-
TGTGCCTGGGCCGCGGACACCTATCAGCCCCAGCATTTT
CAWAADTYQPQHF
>TRBJ1-4|TRBV5-4|-
TGTGCCAGCAGCTTGGCCGGGAACCCTTCGGCGGAAAAACTGTTTTTT
CASSLAGNPSAEKLFF
>TRBJ1-2|TRBV7-8|-
TGTGCCAGCAGTCAGGGAGGGGTCTCGTATGGCTACACCTTC
CASSQGGVSYGYTF
>TRBJ1-4|TRBV18|-
TGTGCCAGCTCGCATTGGACTTCTAATGGTGAAAAACTGTTTTTT
CASSHWTSNGEKLFF
>TRBJ1-5|TRBV27|-
TGTGCCAGCAGTTCAGATTACAATCAGCCCCAGCATTTT
CASSSDYNQPQHF
>TRBJ2-1|TRBV18|TRBD1
TGTGCCAGCTCACCCCCCCGGGACAGATCCTACAATGAGCAGTTCTTC
CASSPPRDRSYNEQFF
>TRBJ1-1|TRBV7-6|-
TGTGCCAGCAGCGACCCTTTTAGCAACTCCGCGGACACTGAAGCTTTCTTT
CASSDPFSNSADTEAFF
>TRBJ2-2|TRBV5-6|TRBD1
TGTGCCAGCAGCGCCCCCGGGACAGGGCACGCCGGGGAGCTGTTTTTT
CASSAPGTGHAGELFF
>TRBJ2-1|TRBV5-8|TRBD2
TGTGCCAGCAGCTTGGCCCGGACTAGCTCCTCCTACAATGAGCAGTTCTTC
CASSLARTSSSYNEQFF
>TRBJ1-4|TRBV30|-
TGTGCCTGGAGTCGGGGGTCCTTAGGGGAAAAACTGTTTTTT
CAWSRGSLGEKLFF
>TRBJ2-5|TRBV7-6|TRBD1
TGTGCCAGCAGCTTATGGAGGACAGGTGTAATCCAAGAGACCCAGTACTTC
CASSLWRTGVIQETQYF
>TRBJ2-7|TRBV11-2|TRBD1
TGTGCCAGCCTACAGACAGGGGACAACGAGCAGTACTTC
CASLQTGDNEQYF
>TRBJ2-7|TRBV5-1|-
TGCGCCAGCAGTCCTCGAACCGGGACAACCTACGAGCAGTACTTC
CASSPRTGTTYEQYF
>TRBJ1-6|TRBV28|-
TGTGCCAGCAGGAGACGGGGATCGGGTTCACCCCTCCACTTT
CASRRRGSGSPLHF
>TRBJ2-7|TRBV11-2|-
TGTGCCAGCAGCTTAGACGCGCTCCCTGCCTACGAGCAGTACTTC
CASSLDALPAYEQYF
>TRBJ2-7|TRBV7-9|-
TGTGCCAGCAGCTCAGGGACACAAATCTCCTACGAGCAGTACTTC
CASSSGTQISYEQYF
>TRBJ1-6|TRBV19|-
TGTGCCAGTAGTATGCGGGGGGGGGATTCACCCCTCCACTTT
CASSMRGGDSPLHF